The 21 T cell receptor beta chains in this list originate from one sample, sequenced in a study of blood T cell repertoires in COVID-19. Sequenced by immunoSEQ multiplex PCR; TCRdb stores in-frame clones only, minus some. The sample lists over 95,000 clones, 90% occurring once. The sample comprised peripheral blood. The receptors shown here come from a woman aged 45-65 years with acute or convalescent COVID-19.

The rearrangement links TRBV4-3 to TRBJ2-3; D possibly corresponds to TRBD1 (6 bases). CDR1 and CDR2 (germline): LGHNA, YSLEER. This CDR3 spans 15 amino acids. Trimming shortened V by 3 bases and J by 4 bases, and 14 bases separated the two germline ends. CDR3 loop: CASSQDIYRADTQYF. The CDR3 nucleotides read TGCGCCAGCAGCCAGGATATATACAGGGCAGATACGCAGTATTTT.

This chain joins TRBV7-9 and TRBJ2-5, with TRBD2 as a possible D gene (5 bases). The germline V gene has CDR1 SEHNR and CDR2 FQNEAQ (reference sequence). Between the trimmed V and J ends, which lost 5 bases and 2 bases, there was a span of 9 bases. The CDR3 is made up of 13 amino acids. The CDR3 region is CASSDRTQETQYF. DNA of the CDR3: TGTGCCAGCAGCGATAGGACTCAAGAGACCCAGTACTTC.

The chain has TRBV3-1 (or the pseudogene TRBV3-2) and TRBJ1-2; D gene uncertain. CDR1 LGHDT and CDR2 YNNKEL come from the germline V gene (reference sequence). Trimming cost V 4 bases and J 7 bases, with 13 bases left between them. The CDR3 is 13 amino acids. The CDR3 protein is CASSPRGEGGYTF. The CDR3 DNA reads TGTGCCAGCAGCCCACGGGGAGAAGGTGGCTACACCTTC.

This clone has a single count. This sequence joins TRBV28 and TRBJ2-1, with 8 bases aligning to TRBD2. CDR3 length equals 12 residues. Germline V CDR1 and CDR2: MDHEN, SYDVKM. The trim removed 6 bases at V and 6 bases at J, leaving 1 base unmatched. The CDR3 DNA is TGTGCCAGCAGAACTAGCGGCAATGAGCAGTTCTTC. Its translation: CASRTSGNEQFF. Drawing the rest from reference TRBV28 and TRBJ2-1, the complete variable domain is DVKVTQSSRYLVKRTGEKVFLECVQDMDHENMFWYRQDPGLGLRLIYFSYDVKMKEKGDIPEGYSVSREKKERFSLILESASTNQTSMYLCASRTSGNEQFFGPGTRLTVL.

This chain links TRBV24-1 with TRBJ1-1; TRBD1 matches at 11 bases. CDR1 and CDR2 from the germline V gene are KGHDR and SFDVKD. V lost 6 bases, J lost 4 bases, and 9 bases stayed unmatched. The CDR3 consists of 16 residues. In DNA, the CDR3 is TGTGCCACCAGTCCTGGACAGGGGGCTCGGGGCACTGAAGCTTTCTTT. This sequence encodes CATSPGQGARGTEAFF.

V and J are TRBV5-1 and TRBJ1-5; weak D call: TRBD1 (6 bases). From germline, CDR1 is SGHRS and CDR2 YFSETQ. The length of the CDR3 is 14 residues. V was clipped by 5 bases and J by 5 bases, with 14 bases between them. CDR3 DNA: TGCGCCAGCAGACCCGACAGGAACGATCAGCCCCAGCATTTT. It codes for CASRPDRNDQPQHF.

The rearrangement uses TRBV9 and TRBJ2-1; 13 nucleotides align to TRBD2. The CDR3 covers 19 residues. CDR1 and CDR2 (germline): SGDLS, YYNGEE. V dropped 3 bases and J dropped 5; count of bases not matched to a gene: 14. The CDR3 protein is CASSASGTSGTWRHNEQFF. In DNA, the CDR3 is TGTGCCAGCAGCGCTTCCGGGACTAGCGGGACATGGAGGCACAATGAGCAGTTCTTC.

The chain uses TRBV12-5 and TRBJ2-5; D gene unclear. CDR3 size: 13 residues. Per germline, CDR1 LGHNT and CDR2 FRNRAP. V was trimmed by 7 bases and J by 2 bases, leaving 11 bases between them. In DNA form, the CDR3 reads TGTGCTAGTGCCCTAGGATTACAAGAGACCCAGTACTTC. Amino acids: CASALGLQETQYF.

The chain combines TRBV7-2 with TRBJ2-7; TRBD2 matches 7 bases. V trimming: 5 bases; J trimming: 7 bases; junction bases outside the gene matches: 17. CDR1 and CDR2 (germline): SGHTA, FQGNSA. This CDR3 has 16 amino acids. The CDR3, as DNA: TGTGCCAGCAGCGGTAGGACTAGGCAGGGCCAACGGGAGCAGTACTTC. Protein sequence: CASSGRTRQGQREQYF.

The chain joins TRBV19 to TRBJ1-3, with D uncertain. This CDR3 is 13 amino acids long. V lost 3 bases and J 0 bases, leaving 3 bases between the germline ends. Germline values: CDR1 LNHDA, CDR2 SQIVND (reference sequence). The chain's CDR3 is CASSMASGNTIYF. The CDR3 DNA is TGTGCCAGTAGTATGGCCTCTGGAAACACCATATATTTT.

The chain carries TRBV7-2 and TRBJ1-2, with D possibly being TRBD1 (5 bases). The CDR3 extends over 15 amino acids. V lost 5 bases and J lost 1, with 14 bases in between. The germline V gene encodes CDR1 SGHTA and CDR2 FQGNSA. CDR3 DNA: TGTGCCAGCAGCGCGGTGGGGCCGCTTAACTATGGCTACACCTTC. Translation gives CASSAVGPLNYGYTF.

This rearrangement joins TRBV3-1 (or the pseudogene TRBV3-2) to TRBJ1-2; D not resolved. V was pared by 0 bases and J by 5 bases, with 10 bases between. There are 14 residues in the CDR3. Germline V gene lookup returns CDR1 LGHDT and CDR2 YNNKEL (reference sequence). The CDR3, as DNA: TGTGCCAGCAGCCAAGATCCCTCAGGTTATGGCTACACCTTC. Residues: CASSQDPSGYGYTF.

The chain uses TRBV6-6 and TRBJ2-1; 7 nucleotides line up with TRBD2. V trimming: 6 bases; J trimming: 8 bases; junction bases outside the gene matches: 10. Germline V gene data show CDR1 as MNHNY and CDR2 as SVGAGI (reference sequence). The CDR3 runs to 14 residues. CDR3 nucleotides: TGTGCCAGCAGCAGGGCGGGAGTGGCCGATGAGCAGTTCTTC. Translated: CASSRAGVADEQFF.

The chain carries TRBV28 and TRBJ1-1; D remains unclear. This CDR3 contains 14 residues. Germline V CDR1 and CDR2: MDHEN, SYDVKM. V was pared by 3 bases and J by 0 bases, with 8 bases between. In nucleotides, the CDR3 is TGTGCCAGCAGTTTGGGGAGCTTGAACACTGAAGCTTTCTTT. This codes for CASSLGSLNTEAFF.

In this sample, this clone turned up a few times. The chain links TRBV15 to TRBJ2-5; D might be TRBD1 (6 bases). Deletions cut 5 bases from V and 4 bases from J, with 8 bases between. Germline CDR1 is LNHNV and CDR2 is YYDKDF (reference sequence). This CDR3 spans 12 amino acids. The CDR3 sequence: CATSGGGETQYF. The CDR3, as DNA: TGTGCCACCAGCGGGGGCGGAGAGACCCAGTACTTC. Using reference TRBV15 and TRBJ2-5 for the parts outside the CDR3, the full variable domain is DAMVIQNPRYQVTQFGKPVTLSCSQTLNHNVMYWYQQKSSQAPKLLFHYYDKDFNNEADTPDNFQSRRPNTSFCFLDIRSPGLGDTAMYLCATSGGGETQYFGPGTRLLVL.

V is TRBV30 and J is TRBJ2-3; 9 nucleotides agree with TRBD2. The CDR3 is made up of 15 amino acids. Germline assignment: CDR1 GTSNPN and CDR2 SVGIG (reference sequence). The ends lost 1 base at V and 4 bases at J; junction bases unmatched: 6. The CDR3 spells CAWSELREGPDTQYF. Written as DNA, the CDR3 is TGTGCCTGGAGTGAGTTGCGGGAGGGGCCAGATACGCAGTATTTT.

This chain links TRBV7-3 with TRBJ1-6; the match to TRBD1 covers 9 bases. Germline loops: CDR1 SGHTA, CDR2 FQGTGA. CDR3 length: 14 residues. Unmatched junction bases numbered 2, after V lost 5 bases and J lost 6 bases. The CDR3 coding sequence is TGTGCCAGCAGCGCGACAGGGGGTAATTCACCCCTCCACTTT. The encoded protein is CASSATGGNSPLHF.

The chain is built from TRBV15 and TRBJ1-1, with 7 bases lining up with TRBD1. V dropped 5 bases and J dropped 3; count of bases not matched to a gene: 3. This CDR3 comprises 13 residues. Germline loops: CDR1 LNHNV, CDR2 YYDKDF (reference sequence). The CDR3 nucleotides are TGTGCCACCAGCCGACAGGGAGACACTGAAGCTTTCTTT. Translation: CATSRQGDTEAFF.

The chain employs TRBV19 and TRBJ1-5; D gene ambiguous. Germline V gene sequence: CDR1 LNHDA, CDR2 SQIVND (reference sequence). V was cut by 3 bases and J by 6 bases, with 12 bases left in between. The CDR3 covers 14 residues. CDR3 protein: CASSIGGNSQPQHF. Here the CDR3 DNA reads TGTGCCAGTAGTATTGGCGGTAATAGTCAGCCCCAGCATTTT.

The CDR3 DNA reads as TGTGCCAGCTCACCGGATGGGGGGGCTAGGACCTATGGCTACACCTTC. This gives the protein CASSPDGGARTYGYTF. This chain uses TRBV18 with TRBJ1-2, with D perhaps matching TRBD1 (6 bases). Between the trimmed V and J ends, which lost 3 bases and 4 bases, there was a span of 18 bases. The germline CDR1 and CDR2 sequences are KGHSH and LQKENI. The CDR3 totals 16 residues.

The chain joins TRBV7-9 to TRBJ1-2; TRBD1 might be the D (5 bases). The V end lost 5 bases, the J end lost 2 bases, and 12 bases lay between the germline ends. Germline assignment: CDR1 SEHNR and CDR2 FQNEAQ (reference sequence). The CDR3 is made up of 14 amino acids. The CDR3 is CASSPPGGNYGYTF. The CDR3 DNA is TGTGCCAGCAGCCCCCCTGGGGGGAACTATGGCTACACCTTC. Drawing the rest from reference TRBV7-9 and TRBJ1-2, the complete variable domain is DTGVSQNPRHKITKRGQNVTFRCDPISEHNRLYWYRQTLGQGPEFLTYFQNEAQLEKSRLLSDRFSAERPKGSFSTLEIQRTEQGDSAMYLCASSPPGGNYGYTFGSGTRLTVV.